The present entry profiles one T cell receptor (beta chain) with its context. The target antigen is unknown. CDR3 size: 15 residues. Germline-derived CDR1 and CDR2 are PRHDT and FYEKMQ (reference sequence). V was pared by 6 bases and J by 4 bases, with 5 bases of the junction left unmatched. These data come from a study of shared clonotypes between healthy human individuals. Study-wide results and limits: Large sequencing depth failed to make sorted-subset sequencing complete, rarefaction showed. Non-shared clonotypes had lower generation probabilities than those shared by all four donors.

Evenly divided among several immunoSEQ plates was the genomic DNA of each subset. Only in-frame clones appear in the TCRdb table, and some are missing; sequencing was by immunoSEQ multiplex PCR. The sample lists approximately 2,200,000 clones; approximately 94% were seen once. CD45RO-negative, CCR7-positively selected cells formed the naive CD8 fraction, excluding terminally differentiated effector memory CD45RA+ cells. This receptor was identified in a man younger than 30 in good health. Some clones in this sample may be carry-over from other donors' samples. The genes are TRBV13 and TRBJ2-7; 14 positions agree with TRBD2. Input material: naive CD8+ T cells from PBMCs. CDR3 region: CASSRGLAGAYEQYF. The CDR3 region has the DNA TGTGCCAGCAGTCGGGGACTAGCGGGAGCTTACGAGCAGTACTTC.